These 28 T cell receptor beta chains were all obtained from the same sample, sequenced in a study of T cell responses to AZD1222 COVID-19 vaccine. Produced via immunoSEQ multiplex PCR; TCRdb's table is partial and in-frame only. Counted here are some 85,000 clones, roughly 87% occurring once; the ten biggest clones make up roughly a quarter. Sequenced material: peripheral blood, taken on day 0 of AZD1222 vaccination. These receptor sequences come from an adult in good health.

This clone was picked up one time. This chain joins TRBV3-1 (or the pseudogene TRBV3-2) and TRBJ2-7; 7 nucleotides agree with TRBD2. In germline, CDR1 is LGHDT, CDR2 YNNKEL (reference sequence). The CDR3 totals 14 residues. J lost 6 bases, V lost 6 bases, and 11 bases had no gene match. In DNA, the CDR3 is TGTGCCAGCAGTCTAGGGAGGGTGAGGGGCGAGCAGTACTTC. It translates to CASSLGRVRGEQYF.

This chain connects TRBV5-5 to TRBJ2-7; TRBD2 is a possible D gene (5 bases). The V gene lost 4 bases and the J gene lost 3 bases, with 17 bases spanning the gap. The CDR3 loop spans 15 amino acids. Germline values: CDR1 SGHKS, CDR2 YYEKEE (reference sequence). This CDR3 is CASSDGPDFLYEQYF. CDR3 nucleotide sequence: TGTGCCAGCAGCGACGGTCCGGACTTCCTCTACGAGCAGTACTTC.

This rearrangement joins TRBV5-1 to TRBJ1-2; a possible D gene is TRBD1 (6 bases). The CDR3 is 18 residues long. Germline V gives CDR1 SGHRS, CDR2 YFSETQ. With 4 bases removed from V and 0 bases from J, the gap between germline ends came to 22 bases. The CDR3 DNA reads as TGCGCCAGCAGCGCCACACAGGGAAGCCGCTACACTAACTATGGCTACACCTTC. It is translated as CASSATQGSRYTNYGYTF.

J is TRBJ2-4 and V is TRBV5-1; maybe TRBD1 (7 bases). Germline V CDR1 and CDR2: SGHRS, YFSETQ. The CDR3 runs to 18 residues. Trimming took 3 bases from V and 0 from J, leaving 19 bases between them. The CDR3 protein is CASSSDPNRGLAKNIQYF. In nucleotides, the CDR3 is TGCGCCAGCAGCTCCGACCCCAACAGGGGACTAGCCAAAAACATTCAGTACTTC.

J is TRBJ2-2 and V is TRBV7-8; TRBD2 aligns across 9 bases. CDR3 length equals 16 residues. The germline V gene has CDR1 SGHVS and CDR2 FQNEAQ. J was trimmed by 2 bases and V by 1 base; bases with no gene match: 2. Here the CDR3 reads CASSLVLAGNTGELFF. The DNA of the CDR3 is TGTGCCAGCAGCTTAGTTCTAGCGGGAAACACCGGGGAGCTGTTTTTT.

The genes are TRBV28 and TRBJ1-4; D remains unclear. Germline V gene data show CDR1 as MDHEN and CDR2 as SYDVKM. The CDR3 runs 15 residues. Between the trimmed V and J ends, which lost 2 bases and 7 bases, there was a span of 14 bases. The CDR3 DNA follows: TGTGCCAGCAGTTTAAAGCGACACGAGGGTGAAAAACTGTTTTTT. Its protein is CASSLKRHEGEKLFF.

The chain joins TRBV5-1 to TRBJ2-1; 11 bases align to TRBD1. The CDR3 is 16 residues long. Losses at the gene ends were 4 bases for V and 16 bases for J; bases not matched to a gene: 19. Germline values: CDR1 SGHRS, CDR2 YFSETQ. Here the CDR3 reads CASSPEGDRGYSNDFF. Written as DNA, the CDR3 is TGCGCCAGCAGCCCCGAGGGGGACAGGGGGTATTCTAATGATTTCTTC.

Regarding this clone: Other DNA sequences of this sample code for an identical CDR3. This chain joins TRBV29-1 and TRBJ2-5, with D unresolved. This CDR3 is built from 10 residues. From germline, CDR1 is SQVTM and CDR2 ANQGSEA. V dropped 3 bases and J dropped 3 bases, with 2 bases sitting between them. The CDR3 DNA reads as TGCAGCGTTGAGGAAGAGACCCAGTACTTC. It is translated as CSVEEETQYF.

V usage is TRBV5-1 and J usage is TRBJ2-5; D not resolved. The CDR3 extends over 13 amino acids. Per the germline V gene, CDR1 is SGHRS and CDR2 is YFSETQ. Trimming removed 4 bases at V and 3 bases at J, with 10 bases between. The CDR3 DNA reads as TGCGCCAGCAGCCCTGGCCCGGAAGAGACCCAGTACTTC. Translation gives CASSPGPEETQYF.

This clone was seen just once. The V call is TRBV5-4, the J call TRBJ2-2, with 8 bases lining up with TRBD1. After removal of 0 bases from V and 8 bases from J, the junction contained 6 bases not matched to a gene. The CDR3 runs 15 residues. Germline loops: CDR1 SGHNT, CDR2 YYREEE (reference sequence). This CDR3 is CASSLDRGDRGELFF. The CDR3 DNA follows: TGTGCCAGCAGCTTGGACAGGGGGGATAGGGGGGAGCTGTTTTTT.

The chain is built from TRBV5-6 and TRBJ1-5; D uncertain. Trimming removed 0 bases at V and 0 bases at J, with 10 bases between. CDR1 is SGHDT, CDR2 YYEEEE, per germline. The CDR3 is 16 amino acids. The CDR3 coding sequence is TGTGCCAGCAGCTTGGGGGTTGCCTTTAGCAATCAGCCCCAGCATTTT. This codes for CASSLGVAFSNQPQHF. The complete variable domain, with remaining parts taken from reference TRBV5-6 and TRBJ1-5, reads DAGVTQSPTHLIKTRGQQVTLRCSPKSGHDTVSWYQQALGQGPQFIFQYYEEEERQRGNFPDRFSGHQFPNYSSELNVNALLLGDSALYLCASSLGVAFSNQPQHFGDGTRLSIL.

The chain recombines TRBV19 with TRBJ2-3; possible D gene TRBD2, 5 bases. There are 16 residues in the CDR3. Trimming removed 3 bases from V and 2 bases from J, with 15 bases in between. The germline V gene has CDR1 LNHDA and CDR2 SQIVND (reference sequence). The CDR3 DNA is TGTGCCAGTAGTATCGGTATAGTAGCGCCCACAGATACGCAGTATTTT. It encodes CASSIGIVAPTDTQYF.

The chain has TRBV2 and TRBJ2-2; tentatively, D is TRBD2 (6 bases). Per germline, CDR1 SNHLY and CDR2 FYNNEI. V lost 3 bases and J 6 bases, leaving 14 bases between the germline ends. The CDR3 is made up of 15 amino acids. Here the CDR3 reads CASSDTGRGAGELFF. CDR3 nucleotide sequence: TGTGCCAGCAGTGACACCGGGAGAGGGGCCGGGGAGCTGTTTTTT.

This chain connects TRBV21-1 to TRBJ1-5. TRBV21-1 is a pseudogene locus. The CDR3 length is 14 residues. Here the CDR3 DNA reads TGTGCCAGCACAGTTCTGACGGGCAATCAGCCCCAGCATTTT. Protein product: CASTVLTGNQPQHF.

The chain joins TRBV27 to TRBJ1-6; perhaps TRBD1 as D (5 bases). CDR1 and CDR2 (germline): MNHEY, SMNVEV (reference sequence). This CDR3 contains 14 residues. Between the trimmed V and J ends, which lost 6 bases and 10 bases, there was a span of 16 bases. The CDR3 DNA reads as TGTGCCAGCAGCCCGGGGGGAAGTAGGTCACCCCTCCACTTT. Encoded protein: CASSPGGSRSPLHF.

The count of this clone is one. V gene TRBV24-1 combines with J gene TRBJ2-3; D may be TRBD1 (6 bases). The CDR3 covers 14 residues. V lost 5 bases and J lost 4, with 12 bases in between. Germline V lookup: CDR1 KGHDR, CDR2 SFDVKD. This CDR3 is CATSGQGSSDTQYF. DNA for the CDR3: TGTGCCACCAGTGGGCAGGGGAGCTCAGATACGCAGTATTTT.

The chain links TRBV4-1 to TRBJ1-3; possibly TRBD1 for D (5 bases). This CDR3 region has 17 residues. Trimming took off 1 base at V and 3 bases at J, with 16 bases between the two ends. From germline, CDR1 is MGHRA and CDR2 YSYEKL. The CDR3 DNA reads as TGCGCCAGCAGCCAAGCGGTAGCAGGGCTGAGTGGAAACACCATATATTTT. Translating gives CASSQAVAGLSGNTIYF.

The V call is TRBV4-1, the J call TRBJ1-5; no clear D gene. The V end was cut by 0 bases, the J end by 5 bases, with 8 bases between. This CDR3 contains 14 residues. CDR1 is MGHRA, CDR2 YSYEKL, per germline. CDR3 nucleotides: TGCGCCAGCAGCCAAGATCAGTGGGATCAGCCCCAGCATTTT. This translates into CASSQDQWDQPQHF.

V usage is TRBV30 and J usage is TRBJ1-3; D is uncertain. V shed 2 bases and J shed 2 bases, with 10 bases lying between them. Germline values: CDR1 GTSNPN, CDR2 SVGIG (reference sequence). The CDR3 runs 14 residues. For the CDR3, the DNA is TGTGCCTGGAGTTTGGGGTACGCTGGAAACACCATATATTTT. Protein sequence: CAWSLGYAGNTIYF.

The chain couples TRBV30 to TRBJ1-1; 8 bases are shared with TRBD1. V lost 3 bases, J lost 1 base, and 7 bases stayed unmatched. This CDR3 has 15 residues. Germline V gene data show CDR1 as GTSNPN and CDR2 as SVGIG (reference sequence). CDR3: CAWSAGGAGNTEAFF. CDR3 DNA: TGTGCCTGGAGCGCAGGGGGCGCGGGGAACACTGAAGCTTTCTTT.

The chain links TRBV12-5 to TRBJ1-5; 10 bases fit TRBD1. This CDR3 region has 17 residues. Germline V gives CDR1 LGHNT, CDR2 FRNRAP. V was pared by 6 bases and J by 0 bases, with 8 bases of the junction left unmatched. The DNA for the CDR3 is TGTGCTAGTGGGTCCTTCCGGGACAGGGGTAGCAATCAGCCCCAGCATTTT. Translated, it gives CASGSFRDRGSNQPQHF.

The genes are TRBV7-7 and TRBJ1-6, with 11 bases aligning to TRBD1. Germline values: CDR1 SSHAT, CDR2 FNYEAQ (reference sequence). With V trimmed by 1 base and J by 7 bases, 6 bases remained unmatched. CDR3 length: 17 residues. CDR3 in DNA: TGTGCCAGCAGCTTAGGCCCCGGGACAGGGGGAAATTCACCCCTCCACTTT. It is translated as CASSLGPGTGGNSPLHF.

The chain links TRBV7-9 to TRBJ1-5; unclear D gene. V dropped 5 bases and J dropped 1 base, with 3 bases sitting between them. The CDR3 has 12 amino acids. In germline, CDR1 is SEHNR, CDR2 FQNEAQ (reference sequence). This CDR3 reads CASSMSNQPQHF. DNA for the CDR3: TGTGCCAGCAGCATGAGCAATCAGCCCCAGCATTTT.

The V gene is TRBV18, the J gene TRBJ1-1; D is possibly TRBD1 (5 bases). Germline-derived CDR1 and CDR2 are KGHSH and LQKENI. The CDR3 extends over 14 amino acids. Trimming pared 3 bases from V and 9 bases from J, leaving 17 bases between. CDR3 residues: CASSPGAGNTQAFF. The CDR3 coding sequence is TGTGCCAGCTCACCGGGCGCAGGGAATACGCAAGCTTTCTTT.

The chain couples TRBV19 to TRBJ1-2, with D hard to call. The germline V and J ends were trimmed by 5 bases and 3 bases, with 4 bases remaining between them. From germline, CDR1 is LNHDA and CDR2 SQIVND (reference sequence). The length of the CDR3 is 11 residues. The DNA of the CDR3 is TGTGCCAGTAGTGAGGACTATGGCTACACCTTC. Its protein is CASSEDYGYTF. Full variable domain (missing parts from reference TRBV19 and TRBJ1-2): DGGITQSPKYLFRKEGQNVTLSCEQNLNHDAMYWYRQDPGQGLRLIYYSQIVNDFQKGDIAEGYSVSREKKESFPLTVTSAQKNPTAFYLCASSEDYGYTFGSGTRLTVV.

The chain employs TRBV5-4 and TRBJ1-6; no reliable D call. This CDR3 has 18 residues. Germline assignment: CDR1 SGHNT and CDR2 YYREEE (reference sequence). The ends were cut back, 0 bases at V and 10 bases at J, with 23 bases in the middle. The CDR3 protein is CASSLAPRRAVRVSPLHF. The CDR3 nucleotides read TGTGCCAGCAGCTTGGCCCCTCGGAGGGCTGTAAGGGTATCACCCCTCCACTTT.

J is TRBJ2-6 and V is TRBV6-4; 8 bases agree with TRBD1. The CDR3 extends over 17 amino acids. Unmatched junction bases numbered 9, after V lost 7 bases and J lost 1 base. Germline lookup yields CDR1 MRHNA and CDR2 SNTAGT. The CDR3, as DNA: TGTGCCAGCAAATCAACACAGGGGGTGTCTGGGGCCAACGTCCTGACTTTC. This encodes CASKSTQGVSGANVLTF.

The CDR3 nucleotides are TGTGCCAGCAGCTTAGCCCAGGGGGAATACGAAAAACTGTTTTTT. It translates to CASSLAQGEYEKLFF. This chain uses TRBV11-2 with TRBJ1-4; 7 bases agree with TRBD1. Germline CDR1 and CDR2: SGHAT and FQNNGV. The CDR3 totals 15 residues. J was trimmed by 8 bases and V by 1 base; bases with no gene match: 7.